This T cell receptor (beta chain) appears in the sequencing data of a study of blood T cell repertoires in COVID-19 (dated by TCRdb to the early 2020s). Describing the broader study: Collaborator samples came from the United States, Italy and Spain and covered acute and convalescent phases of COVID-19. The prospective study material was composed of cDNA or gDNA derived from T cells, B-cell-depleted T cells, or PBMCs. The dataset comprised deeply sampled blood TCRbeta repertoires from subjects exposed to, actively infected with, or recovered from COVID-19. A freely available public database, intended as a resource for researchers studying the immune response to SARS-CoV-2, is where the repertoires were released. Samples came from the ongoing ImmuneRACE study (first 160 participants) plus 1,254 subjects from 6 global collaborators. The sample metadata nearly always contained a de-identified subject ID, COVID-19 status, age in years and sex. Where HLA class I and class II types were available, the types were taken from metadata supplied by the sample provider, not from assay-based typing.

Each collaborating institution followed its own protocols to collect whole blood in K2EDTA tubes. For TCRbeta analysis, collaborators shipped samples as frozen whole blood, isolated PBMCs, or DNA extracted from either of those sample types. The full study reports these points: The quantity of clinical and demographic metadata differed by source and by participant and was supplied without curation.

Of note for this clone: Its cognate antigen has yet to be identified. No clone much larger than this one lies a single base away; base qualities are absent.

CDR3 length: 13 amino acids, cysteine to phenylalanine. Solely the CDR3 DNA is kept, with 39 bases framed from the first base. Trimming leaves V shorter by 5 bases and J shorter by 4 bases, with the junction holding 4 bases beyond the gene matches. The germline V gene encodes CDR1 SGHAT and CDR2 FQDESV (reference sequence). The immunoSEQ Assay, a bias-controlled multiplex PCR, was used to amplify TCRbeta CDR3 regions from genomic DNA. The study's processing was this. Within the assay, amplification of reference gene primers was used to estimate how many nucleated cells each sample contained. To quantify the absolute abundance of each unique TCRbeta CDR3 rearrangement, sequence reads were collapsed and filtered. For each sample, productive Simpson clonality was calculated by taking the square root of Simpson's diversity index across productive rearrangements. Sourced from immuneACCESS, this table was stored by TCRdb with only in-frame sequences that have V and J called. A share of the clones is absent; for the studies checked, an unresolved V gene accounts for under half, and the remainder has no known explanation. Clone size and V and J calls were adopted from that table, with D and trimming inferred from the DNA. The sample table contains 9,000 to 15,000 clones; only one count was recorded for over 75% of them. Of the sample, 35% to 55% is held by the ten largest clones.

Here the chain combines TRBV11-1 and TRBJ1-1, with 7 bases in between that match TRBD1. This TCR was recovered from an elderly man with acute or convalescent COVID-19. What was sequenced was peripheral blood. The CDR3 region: CASSAGQVTEAFF. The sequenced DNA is TGTGCCAGCAGCGCCGGACAGGTCACTGAAGCTTTCTTT.